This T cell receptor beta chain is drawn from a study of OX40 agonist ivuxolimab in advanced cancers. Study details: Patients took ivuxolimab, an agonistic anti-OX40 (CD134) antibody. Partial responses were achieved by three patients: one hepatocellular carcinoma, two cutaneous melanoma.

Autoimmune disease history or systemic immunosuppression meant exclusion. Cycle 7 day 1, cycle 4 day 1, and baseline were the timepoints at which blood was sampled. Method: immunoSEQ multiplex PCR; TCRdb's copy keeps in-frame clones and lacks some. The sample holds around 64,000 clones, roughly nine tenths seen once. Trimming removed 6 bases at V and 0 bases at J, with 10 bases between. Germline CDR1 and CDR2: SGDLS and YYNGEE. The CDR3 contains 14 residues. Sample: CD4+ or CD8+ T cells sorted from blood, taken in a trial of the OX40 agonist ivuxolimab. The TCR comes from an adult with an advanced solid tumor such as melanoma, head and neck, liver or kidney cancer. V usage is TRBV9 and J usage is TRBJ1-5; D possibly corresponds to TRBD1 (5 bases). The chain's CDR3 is CASNQGSSNQPQHF. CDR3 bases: TGTGCCAGCAATCAGGGTTCTAGCAATCAGCCCCAGCATTTT.